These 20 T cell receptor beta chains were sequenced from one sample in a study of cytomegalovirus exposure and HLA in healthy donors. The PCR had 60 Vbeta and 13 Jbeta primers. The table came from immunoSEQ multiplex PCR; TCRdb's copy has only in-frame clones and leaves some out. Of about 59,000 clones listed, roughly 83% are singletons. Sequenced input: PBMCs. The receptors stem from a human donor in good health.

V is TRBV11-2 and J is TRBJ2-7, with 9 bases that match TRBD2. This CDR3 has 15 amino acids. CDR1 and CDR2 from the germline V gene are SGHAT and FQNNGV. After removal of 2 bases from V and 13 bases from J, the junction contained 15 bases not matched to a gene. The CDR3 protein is CASSLRGVAGDLDYF. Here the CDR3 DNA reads TGTGCCAGCAGCTTAAGGGGAGTAGCGGGGGACCTCGACTACTTC.

The CDR3 DNA sequence: TGTGCCAGCAGCTCAGCCGACAGGGTCCTCTCCGGGGAGCTGTTTTTT. It encodes CASSSADRVLSGELFF. J is TRBJ2-2 and V is TRBV13; 7 nucleotides line up with TRBD1. The CDR3 consists of 16 residues. Per germline, CDR1 PRHDT and CDR2 FYEKMQ (reference sequence). Germline trimming cut 4 bases from V and 6 bases from J; bases unmatched to any gene: 11.

CDR3 region: CASSQAGVVKTQYF. In DNA form, the CDR3 reads TGTGCCAGCAGCCAAGCGGGAGTCGTGAAGACCCAGTACTTC. V gene TRBV14 combines with J gene TRBJ2-5; perhaps TRBD2 as D (6 bases). V was shortened by 1 base and J by 6 bases, with 12 bases between the two germline ends. Per the germline V gene, CDR1 is SGHDN and CDR2 is FVKESK. The CDR3 loop spans 14 amino acids.

The CDR3: CSVGQAVTEKLFF. In nucleotides, the CDR3 is TGCAGCGTTGGACAGGCGGTAACTGAAAAACTGTTTTTT. This chain joins TRBV29-1 and TRBJ1-4, with D perhaps TRBD1 (6 bases). The ends were cut back, 4 bases at V and 7 bases at J, with 13 bases in the middle. This CDR3 comprises 13 residues. Germline V CDR1 and CDR2: SQVTM, ANQGSEA.

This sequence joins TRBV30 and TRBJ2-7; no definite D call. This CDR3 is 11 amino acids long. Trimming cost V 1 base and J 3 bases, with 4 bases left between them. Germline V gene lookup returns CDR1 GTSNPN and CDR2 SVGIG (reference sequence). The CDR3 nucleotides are TGTGCCTGGAGTGACAACTACGAGCAGTACTTC. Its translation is CAWSDNYEQYF.

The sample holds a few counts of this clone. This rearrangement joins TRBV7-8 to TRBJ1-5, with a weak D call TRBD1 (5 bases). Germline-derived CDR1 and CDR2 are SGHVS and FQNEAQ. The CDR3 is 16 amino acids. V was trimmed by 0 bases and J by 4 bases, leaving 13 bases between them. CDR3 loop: CASSLAGTTVNQPQHF. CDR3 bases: TGTGCCAGCAGCTTAGCAGGAACGACAGTTAATCAGCCCCAGCATTTT.

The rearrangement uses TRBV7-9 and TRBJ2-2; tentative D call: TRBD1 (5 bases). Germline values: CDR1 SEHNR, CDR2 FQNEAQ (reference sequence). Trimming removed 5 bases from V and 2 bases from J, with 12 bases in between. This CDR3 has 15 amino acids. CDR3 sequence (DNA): TGTGCCAGCAGCGTAACAGGCCAAAACACCGGGGAGCTGTTTTTT. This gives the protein CASSVTGQNTGELFF.

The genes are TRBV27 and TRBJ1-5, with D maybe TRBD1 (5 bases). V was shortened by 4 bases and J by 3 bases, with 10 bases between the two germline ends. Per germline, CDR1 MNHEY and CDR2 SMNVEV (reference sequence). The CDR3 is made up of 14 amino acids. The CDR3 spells CASSYRGPNQPQHF. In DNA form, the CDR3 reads TGTGCCAGCAGTTATAGGGGTCCCAATCAGCCCCAGCATTTT.

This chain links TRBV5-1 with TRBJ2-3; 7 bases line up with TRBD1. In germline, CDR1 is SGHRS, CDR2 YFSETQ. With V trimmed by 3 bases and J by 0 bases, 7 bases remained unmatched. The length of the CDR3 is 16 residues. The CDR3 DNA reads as TGCGCCAGCAGCTATACCCCGGGACAGAGCACAGATACGCAGTATTTT. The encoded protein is CASSYTPGQSTDTQYF. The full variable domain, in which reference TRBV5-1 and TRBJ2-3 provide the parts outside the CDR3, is KAGVTQTPRYLIKTRGQQVTLSCSPISGHRSVSWYQQTPGQGLQFLFEYFSETQRNKGNFPGRFSGRQFSNSRSEMNVSTLELGDSALYLCASSYTPGQSTDTQYFGPGTRLTVL.

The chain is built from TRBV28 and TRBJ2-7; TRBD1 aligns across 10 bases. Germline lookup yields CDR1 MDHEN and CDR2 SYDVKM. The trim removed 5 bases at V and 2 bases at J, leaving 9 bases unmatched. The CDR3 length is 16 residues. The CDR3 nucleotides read TGTGCCAGCAGTCTCATCGCCGGGACAGGGGCCTACGAGCAGTACTTC. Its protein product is CASSLIAGTGAYEQYF.

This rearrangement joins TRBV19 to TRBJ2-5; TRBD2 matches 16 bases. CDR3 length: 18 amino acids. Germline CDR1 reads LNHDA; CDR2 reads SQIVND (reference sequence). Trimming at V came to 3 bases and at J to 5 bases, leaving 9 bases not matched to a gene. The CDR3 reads CASSMGLAGGPFTETQYF. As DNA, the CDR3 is TGTGCCAGTAGTATGGGACTAGCGGGAGGGCCTTTTACCGAGACCCAGTACTTC.

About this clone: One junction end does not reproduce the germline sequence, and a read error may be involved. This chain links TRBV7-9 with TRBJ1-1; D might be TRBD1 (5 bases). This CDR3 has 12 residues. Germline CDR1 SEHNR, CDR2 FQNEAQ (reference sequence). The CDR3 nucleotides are TGTTCCAGCAGCTTTGGGGACTTCGGAGCTTTCTTT. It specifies CSSSFGDFGAFF.

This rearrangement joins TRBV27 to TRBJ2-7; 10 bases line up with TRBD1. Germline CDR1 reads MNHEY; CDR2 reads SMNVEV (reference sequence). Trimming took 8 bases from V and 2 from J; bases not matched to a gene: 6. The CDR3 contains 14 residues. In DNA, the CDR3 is TGTGCCAGCCGATGGACAGGGGGAGCCTACGAGCAGTACTTC. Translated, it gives CASRWTGGAYEQYF.

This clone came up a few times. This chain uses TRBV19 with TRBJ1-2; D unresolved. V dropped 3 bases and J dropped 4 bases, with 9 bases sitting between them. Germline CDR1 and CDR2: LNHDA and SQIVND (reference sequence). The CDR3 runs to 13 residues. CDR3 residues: CASSIGLGYGYTF. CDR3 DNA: TGTGCCAGTAGTATCGGGTTAGGCTATGGCTACACCTTC.

The CDR3 DNA sequence: TGTGCCGGAGGGGACAGGGGGCTTTTGGATGCCGATCAGCCCCAGCATTTT. It translates to CAGGDRGLLDADQPQHF. The rearrangement links TRBV28 to TRBJ1-5; 12 bases agree with TRBD1. Germline CDR1 reads MDHEN; CDR2 reads SYDVKM. The CDR3 is made up of 17 amino acids. After removal of 11 bases from V and 5 bases from J, the junction contained 16 bases not matched to a gene.

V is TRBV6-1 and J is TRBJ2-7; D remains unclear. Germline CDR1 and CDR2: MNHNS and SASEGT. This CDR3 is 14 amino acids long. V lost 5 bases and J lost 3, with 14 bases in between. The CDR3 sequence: CASSFEVENYEQYF. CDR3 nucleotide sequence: TGTGCCAGCAGTTTTGAGGTTGAGAACTACGAGCAGTACTTC.

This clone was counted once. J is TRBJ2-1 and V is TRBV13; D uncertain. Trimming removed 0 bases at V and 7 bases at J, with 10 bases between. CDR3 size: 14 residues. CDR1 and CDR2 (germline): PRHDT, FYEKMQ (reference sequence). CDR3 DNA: TGTGCCAGCAGCTTAGGGAGCGCAAGGAATGAGCAGTTCTTC. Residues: CASSLGSARNEQFF.

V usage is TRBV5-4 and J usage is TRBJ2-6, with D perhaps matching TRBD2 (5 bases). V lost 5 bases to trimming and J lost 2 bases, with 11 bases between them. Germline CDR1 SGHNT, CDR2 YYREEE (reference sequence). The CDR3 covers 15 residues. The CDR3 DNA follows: TGTGCCAGCAGACCCGGGGTGGCTGGGGCCAACGTCCTGACTTTC. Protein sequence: CASRPGVAGANVLTF.

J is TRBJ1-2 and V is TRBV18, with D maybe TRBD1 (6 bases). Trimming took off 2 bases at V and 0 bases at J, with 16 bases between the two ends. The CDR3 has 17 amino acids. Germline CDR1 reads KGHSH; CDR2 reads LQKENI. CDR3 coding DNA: TGTGCCAGCTCACCAGAACAGGGTAGTAGATCTAACTATGGCTACACCTTC. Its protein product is CASSPEQGSRSNYGYTF.

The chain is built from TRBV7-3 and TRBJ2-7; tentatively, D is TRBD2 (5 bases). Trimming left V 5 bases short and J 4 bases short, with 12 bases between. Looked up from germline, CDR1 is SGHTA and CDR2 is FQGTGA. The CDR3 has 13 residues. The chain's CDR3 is CASSVSGMYEQYF. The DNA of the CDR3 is TGTGCCAGCAGCGTGAGCGGAATGTACGAGCAGTACTTC.